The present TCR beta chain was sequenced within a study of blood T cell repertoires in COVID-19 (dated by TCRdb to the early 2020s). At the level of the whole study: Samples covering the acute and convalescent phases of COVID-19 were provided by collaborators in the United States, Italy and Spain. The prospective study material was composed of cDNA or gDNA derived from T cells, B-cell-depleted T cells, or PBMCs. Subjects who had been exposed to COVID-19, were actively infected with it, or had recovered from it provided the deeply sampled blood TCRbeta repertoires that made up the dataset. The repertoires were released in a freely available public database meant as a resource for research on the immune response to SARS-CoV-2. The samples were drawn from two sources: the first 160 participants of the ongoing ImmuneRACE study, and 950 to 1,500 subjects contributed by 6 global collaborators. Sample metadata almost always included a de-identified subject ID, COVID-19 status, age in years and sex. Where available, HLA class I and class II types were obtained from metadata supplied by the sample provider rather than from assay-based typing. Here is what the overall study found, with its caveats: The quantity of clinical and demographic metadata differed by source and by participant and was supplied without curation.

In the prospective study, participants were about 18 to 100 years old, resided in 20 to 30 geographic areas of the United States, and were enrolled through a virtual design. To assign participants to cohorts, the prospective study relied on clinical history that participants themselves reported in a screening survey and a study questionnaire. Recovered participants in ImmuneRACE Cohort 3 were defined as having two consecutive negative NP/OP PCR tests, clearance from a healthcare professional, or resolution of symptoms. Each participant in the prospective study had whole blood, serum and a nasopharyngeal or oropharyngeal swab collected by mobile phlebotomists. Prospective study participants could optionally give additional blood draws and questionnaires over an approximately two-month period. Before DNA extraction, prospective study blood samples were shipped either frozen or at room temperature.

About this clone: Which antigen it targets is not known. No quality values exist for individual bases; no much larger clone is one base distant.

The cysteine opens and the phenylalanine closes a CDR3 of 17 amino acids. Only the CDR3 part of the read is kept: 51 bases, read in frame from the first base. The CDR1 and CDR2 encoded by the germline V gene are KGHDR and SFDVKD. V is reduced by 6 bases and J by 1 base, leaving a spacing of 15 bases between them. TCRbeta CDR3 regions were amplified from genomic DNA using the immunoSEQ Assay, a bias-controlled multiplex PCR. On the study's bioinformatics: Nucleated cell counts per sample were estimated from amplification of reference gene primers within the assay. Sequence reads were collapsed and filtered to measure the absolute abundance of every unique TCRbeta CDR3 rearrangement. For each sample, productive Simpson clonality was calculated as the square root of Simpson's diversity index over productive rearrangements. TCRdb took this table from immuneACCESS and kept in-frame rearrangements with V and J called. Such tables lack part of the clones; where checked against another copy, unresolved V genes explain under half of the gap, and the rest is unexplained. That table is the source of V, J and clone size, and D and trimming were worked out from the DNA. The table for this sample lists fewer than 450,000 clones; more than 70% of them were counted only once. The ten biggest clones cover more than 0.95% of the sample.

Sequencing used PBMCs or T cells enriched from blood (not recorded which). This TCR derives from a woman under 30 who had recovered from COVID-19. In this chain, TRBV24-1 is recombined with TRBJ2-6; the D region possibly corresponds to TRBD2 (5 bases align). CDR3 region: CATSSGSPGSGANVLTF. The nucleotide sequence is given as TGTGCCACCAGTTCGGGGAGTCCAGGTTCTGGGGCCAACGTCCTGACTTTC.